Listed here are 15 T cell receptor beta chains from one sample, sequenced in a study of post-analysis software for immune sequencing data. No antigen has been identified for these receptors. Regarding the study as a whole: TRBV5-6, TRBV5-1 and TRBV20-1 belonged to a set of a few TRBV segments that were more frequent in patients than controls.

Unique molecular identifiers were present in the TCR beta cDNA libraries. TCRdb reprocessed the PCR reads via MiXCR and lists one record per CDR3 protein. The table records 350,000 to 450,000 distinct CDR3 sequences, less than 40% of them present only once. The specimen was blood. All receptors come from a girl aged 10 to 17 with multiple sclerosis.

The rearrangement uses TRBV6-1 and TRBJ2-5, with D possibly TRBD1 on 5 matching bases. The end of the DNA is better explained by TRBJ2-7, so the J call may be wrong. This CDR3 region has 14 residues. From germline, CDR1 is MNHNS and CDR2 SASEGT. The CDR3: CASSEGPRQYEQYF. The DNA of the CDR3 is TGTGCCAGCAGTGAGGGGCCCCGACAGTACGAGCAGTACTTC.

The chain has TRBV7-2 and TRBJ2-2; D is unresolved. Germline CDR1 reads SGHTA; CDR2 reads FQGNSA. The CDR3 has 15 residues. V was cut by 0 bases and J by 5 bases, with 10 bases left in between. CDR3 amino acids: CASSLASGLTGELFF. The CDR3 DNA follows: TGTGCCAGCAGCTTAGCGTCGGGCTTAACCGGGGAGCTGTTTTTT.

The chain uses TRBV6-5 and TRBJ2-3, with 8 bases identical to TRBD2. The V gene end was trimmed by 6 bases and the J gene end by 0 bases; junction bases not matched to a gene: 8. Germline V CDR1 and CDR2: MNHEY, SVGAGI. This CDR3 has 16 residues. In nucleotides, the CDR3 is TGTGCCAGCAGCCCATTAGCGGGGACTAGCACAGATACGCAGTATTTT. Encoded protein: CASSPLAGTSTDTQYF.

Only one count was recorded for this clonotype. V is TRBV7-8 and J is TRBJ2-2; no firm D call. The CDR3 length is 17 residues. V dropped 5 bases and J dropped 2 bases, with 18 bases sitting between them. Germline V gene data show CDR1 as SGHVS and CDR2 as FQNEAQ. This chain's CDR3 is CASSARLMGRNTGELFF. The CDR3 DNA sequence: TGTGCCAGCAGCGCCAGATTAATGGGCAGAAACACCGGGGAGCTGTTTTTT.

This clonotype was seen a handful of times. The rearrangement links TRBV9 to TRBJ2-1, with D perhaps matching TRBD1 or TRBD2 (5 bases each). The CDR3 totals 17 residues. V lost 2 bases to trimming and J lost 9 bases, with 24 bases between them. The germline V gene has CDR1 SGDLS and CDR2 YYNGEE. The CDR3 loop is CASSVYTVTLGAFEQFF. DNA of the CDR3: TGTGCCAGCAGCGTTTACACCGTCACTCTCGGGGCATTTGAGCAGTTCTTC. The complete variable domain, with remaining parts taken from reference TRBV9 and TRBJ2-1, reads DSGVTQTPKHLITATGQRVTLRCSPRSGDLSVYWYQQSLDQGLQFLIQYYNGEERAKGNILERFSAQQFPDLHSELNLSSLELGDSALYFCASSVYTVTLGAFEQFFGPGTRLTVL.

This clonotype has only a few counts. The CDR3 sequence: CASGLVLDSRGDTQYF. In DNA, the CDR3 is TGTGCTAGTGGTTTGGTTCTAGACTCCCGGGGAGATACGCAGTATTTT. The rearrangement uses TRBV12-5 and TRBJ2-3; TRBD2 is a possible D gene (5 bases). The CDR3 length is 16 residues. CDR1 is LGHNT and CDR2 is FRNRAP in the germline V gene. Trimming removed 0 bases from V and 5 bases from J, with 15 bases in between.

This clonotype was counted a single time. The chain uses TRBV7-8 and TRBJ2-3; TRBD2 matches at 12 bases. V lost 5 bases and J lost 4; bases outside the gene matches: 7. The germline CDR1 and CDR2 sequences are SGHVS and FQNEAQ. The CDR3 runs to 16 residues. The CDR3 loop reads CASSLRTSGDSDTQYF. The CDR3 DNA reads as TGTGCCAGCAGCCTCCGGACTAGCGGGGACTCAGATACGCAGTATTTT.

The rearrangement uses TRBV9 and TRBJ2-7, with D maybe TRBD2 (5 bases). Judging by the DNA end, TRBJ2-5 fits better; the J call may be wrong. This CDR3 comprises 16 residues. Per germline, CDR1 SGDLS and CDR2 YYNGEE. The CDR3 nucleotides are TGTGCCAGCAGCGTAGCCGGGGTTGAGTATAAGGAGACCCAGTACTTC. It is translated as CASSVAGVEYKETQYF.

The gene calls are TRBV12-3 or TRBV12-4 and TRBJ1-1, with 7 bases fitting TRBD1. Trimming cost V 7 bases and J 1 base; bases outside gene matches: 9. This CDR3 contains 15 residues. The CDR3: CASTLTDRANTEAFF. DNA of the CDR3: TGTGCCAGCACCCTGACCGACAGGGCGAACACTGAAGCTTTCTTT.

The genes are TRBV15 and TRBJ1-4, with D possibly being TRBD1 (5 bases). The germline V gene encodes CDR1 LNHNV and CDR2 YYDKDF (reference sequence). The germline V and J ends were trimmed by 4 bases and 1 base, with 10 bases remaining between them. The CDR3 covers 15 residues. The CDR3 DNA follows: TGTGCCACCAGCAAAGACAGCATAACTAATGAAAAACTGTTTTTT. Translated: CATSKDSITNEKLFF.

The rearrangement uses TRBV11-1 and TRBJ1-6, with 10 bases that match TRBD1. This CDR3 contains 16 residues. Germline assignment: CDR1 SGHAT and CDR2 FQDESV (reference sequence). Unmatched junction bases numbered 7, after V lost 5 bases and J lost 6 bases. CDR3 amino acids: CASSRGTGASNSPLHF. CDR3 nucleotides: TGTGCCAGCAGCAGAGGGACAGGGGCTAGTAATTCACCCCTCCACTTT.

This chain uses TRBV12-3 or TRBV12-4 with TRBJ1-1; maybe TRBD1 (6 bases). The CDR3 spans 15 residues. The germline V and J ends were trimmed by 5 bases and 4 bases, with 17 bases remaining between them. CDR3 nucleotide sequence: TGTGCCAGCAGTCGTAGCGCCGGGACACCCACTGAAGCTTTCTTT. The encoded protein is CASSRSAGTPTEAFF.

The table lists this clonotype with a few counts. The genes are TRBV3-1 and TRBJ2-7; TRBD1 matches at 8 bases. The CDR3 runs to 15 residues. V was pared by 4 bases and J by 2 bases, with 7 bases of the junction left unmatched. The germline V gene encodes CDR1 LGHDT and CDR2 YNNKEL (reference sequence). This CDR3 reads CASSPRTGFAYEQYF. In DNA form, the CDR3 reads TGTGCCAGCAGCCCGAGGACAGGGTTCGCCTACGAGCAGTACTTC.

The chain combines TRBV29-1 with TRBJ1-5; D unclear. CDR1 is SQVTM, CDR2 ANQGSEA, per germline. This CDR3 has 14 residues. V was shortened by 7 bases and J by 6 bases, with 19 bases between the two germline ends. The CDR3 DNA is TGCAGCGCCTCCTGGGGAGCCACGGGTCAGCCCCAGCATTTT. Its protein product is CSASWGATGQPQHF.

This clonotype was observed a handful of times. V is TRBV28 and J is TRBJ1-1, with 8 nucleotides matching TRBD1. The CDR3 covers 16 residues. Per germline, CDR1 MDHEN and CDR2 SYDVKM. The ends lost 6 bases at V and 3 bases at J; junction bases unmatched: 12. The CDR3 spells CASSHGSGGRYTEAFF. CDR3 DNA: TGTGCCAGCAGCCATGGATCAGGGGGCCGGTACACTGAAGCTTTCTTT.